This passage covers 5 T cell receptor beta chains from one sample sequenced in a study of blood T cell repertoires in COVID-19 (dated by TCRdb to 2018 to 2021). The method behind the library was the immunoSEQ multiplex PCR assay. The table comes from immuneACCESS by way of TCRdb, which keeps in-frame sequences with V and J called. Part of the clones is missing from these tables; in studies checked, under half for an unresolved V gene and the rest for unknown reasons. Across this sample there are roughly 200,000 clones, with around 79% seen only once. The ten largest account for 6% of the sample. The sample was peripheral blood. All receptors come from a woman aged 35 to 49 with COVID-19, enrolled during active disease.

The CDR3 loop is CASSLTGGVNTIYF. The CDR3 DNA sequence: TGTGCCAGCAGCTTGACAGGGGGGGTAAACACCATATATTTT. The chain is built from TRBV7-2 and TRBJ1-3; 9 bases line up with TRBD1. Trimming at V came to 3 bases and at J to 6 bases, leaving 3 bases not matched to a gene. The CDR3 totals 14 residues. Germline V CDR1 and CDR2: SGHTA, FQGNSA.

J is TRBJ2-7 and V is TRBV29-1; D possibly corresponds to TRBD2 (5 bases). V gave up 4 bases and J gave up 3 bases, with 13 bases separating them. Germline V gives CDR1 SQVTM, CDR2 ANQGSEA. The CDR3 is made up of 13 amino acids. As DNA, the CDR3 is TGCAGCGTTGGAGGAGGACGGTACTACGAGCAGTACTTC. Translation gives CSVGGGRYYEQYF.

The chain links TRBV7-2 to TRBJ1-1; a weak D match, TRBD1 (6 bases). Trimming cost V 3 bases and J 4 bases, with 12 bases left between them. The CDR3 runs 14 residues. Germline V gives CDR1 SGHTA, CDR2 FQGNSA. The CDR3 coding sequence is TGTGCCAGCAGCTTTAGCCAAGGGGGCACTGAAGCTTTCTTT. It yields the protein CASSFSQGGTEAFF.

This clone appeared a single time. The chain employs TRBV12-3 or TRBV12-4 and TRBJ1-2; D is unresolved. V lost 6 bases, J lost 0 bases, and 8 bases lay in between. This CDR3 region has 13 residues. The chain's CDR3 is CASRTLANYGYTF. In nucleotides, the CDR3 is TGTGCCAGCAGGACGCTAGCTAACTATGGCTACACCTTC.

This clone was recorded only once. The CDR3 sequence: CASSSGRDSSPEAFF. The CDR3 region has the DNA TGTGCCAGCAGTTCGGGCCGGGACAGTAGCCCTGAAGCTTTCTTT. This chain links TRBV6-2 or TRBV6-3 with TRBJ1-1; the match to TRBD1 covers 7 bases. The trim removed 4 bases at V and 6 bases at J, leaving 11 bases unmatched. Per the germline V gene, CDR1 is MNHEY and CDR2 is SVGEGT. This CDR3 contains 15 residues.